The entry below describes one TCR beta chain. Its antigen is unknown. Some clones are missing from TCRdb's copy, which holds only in-frame ones; the method was immunoSEQ multiplex PCR. Of approximately 120,000 clones in the sample, approximately 90% were seen once. Looked up from germline, CDR1 is SGHTS and CDR2 is YDEGEE. This CDR3 contains 16 residues. The V end lost 2 bases, the J end lost 3 bases, and 18 bases lay between the germline ends. This entry comes from a study of T cell responses to AZD1222 COVID-19 vaccine. Overall study results and limits: The study reported that nearly half of spike-specific TCRs target unmutated variant regions.

The specimen was peripheral blood, collected on day 0 of AZD1222 vaccination. The TCR originated in an adult in good health. The gene calls are TRBV5-8 and TRBJ2-7; D not resolved. The CDR3 loop reads CASSLPALGRDYEQYF. The CDR3 bases are TGTGCCAGCAGCTTACCCGCCTTGGGTCGCGACTACGAGCAGTACTTC.